The present entry profiles one TCR beta chain with its context. This entry belongs to a study of blood T cell repertoires in COVID-19. Background on the study: Acute-phase and convalescent COVID-19 samples originated in the United States, Italy and Spain. Sources were T cells, B-cell-depleted T cells, or PBMCs; the material itself was cDNA or gDNA.

Per the original methods: Amplification of reference gene primers was used by the study to estimate nucleated cell counts. Using immunoSEQ multiplex PCR, the repertoire was profiled, and TCRdb retains in-frame clones only, with some absent. Clone size and V and J calls were adopted from that table, with D and trimming inferred from the DNA. The sample includes 200,000 to 300,000 clones, roughly 80% of them seen just once. V was cut by 3 bases and J by 3 bases, with 12 bases left in between. The CDR3 totals 14 residues. The germline CDR1 and CDR2 sequences are SGHTA and FQGTGA. The genes are TRBV7-3 and TRBJ2-7, with a tentative D call TRBD2 (5 bases). The receptor was isolated from a man in his sixties with acute or convalescent COVID-19. Sample: peripheral blood. The CDR3 region has the DNA TGTGCCAGCAGCTTTATGGGAGTCGGCTACGAGCAGTACTTC. It specifies CASSFMGVGYEQYF. Based on the CDR3 plus reference TRBV7-3 and TRBJ2-7, the full variable domain is GAGVSQTPSNKVTEKGKYVELRCDPISGHTALYWYRQSLGQGPEFLIYFQGTGAADDSGLPNDRFFAVRPEGSVSTLKIQRTERGDSAVYLCASSFMGVGYEQYFGPGTRLTVT.